This T cell receptor beta chain was sequenced for a study of shared clonotypes between healthy human individuals. General study points: The donor pool, a small one, limited the genetic and exposure-history diversity represented.

This CDR3 is built from 13 residues. Germline loops: CDR1 MNHNS, CDR2 SASEGT. Trimming cost V 1 base and J 9 bases, with 10 bases left between them. Everyone who donated was a Caucasian adult who lived in Nashville, Tennessee. This clone occurred once. What it binds is unknown. Clones were read by immunoSEQ multiplex PCR, and TCRdb kept only the in-frame ones, dropping some. The sample includes about 1 million clones, roughly 70% of them seen just once. The sample consisted of memory CD4+ T cells sorted from blood. Specified subset: CD45RA-negative fraction. The receptor was isolated from a man younger than 30 in good health. The V gene is TRBV6-1, the J gene TRBJ1-5; no definite D call. DNA of the CDR3: TGTGCCAGCAGTGAAGGGAGGGAACGGCCCCAGCATTTT. Translating gives CASSEGRERPQHF.